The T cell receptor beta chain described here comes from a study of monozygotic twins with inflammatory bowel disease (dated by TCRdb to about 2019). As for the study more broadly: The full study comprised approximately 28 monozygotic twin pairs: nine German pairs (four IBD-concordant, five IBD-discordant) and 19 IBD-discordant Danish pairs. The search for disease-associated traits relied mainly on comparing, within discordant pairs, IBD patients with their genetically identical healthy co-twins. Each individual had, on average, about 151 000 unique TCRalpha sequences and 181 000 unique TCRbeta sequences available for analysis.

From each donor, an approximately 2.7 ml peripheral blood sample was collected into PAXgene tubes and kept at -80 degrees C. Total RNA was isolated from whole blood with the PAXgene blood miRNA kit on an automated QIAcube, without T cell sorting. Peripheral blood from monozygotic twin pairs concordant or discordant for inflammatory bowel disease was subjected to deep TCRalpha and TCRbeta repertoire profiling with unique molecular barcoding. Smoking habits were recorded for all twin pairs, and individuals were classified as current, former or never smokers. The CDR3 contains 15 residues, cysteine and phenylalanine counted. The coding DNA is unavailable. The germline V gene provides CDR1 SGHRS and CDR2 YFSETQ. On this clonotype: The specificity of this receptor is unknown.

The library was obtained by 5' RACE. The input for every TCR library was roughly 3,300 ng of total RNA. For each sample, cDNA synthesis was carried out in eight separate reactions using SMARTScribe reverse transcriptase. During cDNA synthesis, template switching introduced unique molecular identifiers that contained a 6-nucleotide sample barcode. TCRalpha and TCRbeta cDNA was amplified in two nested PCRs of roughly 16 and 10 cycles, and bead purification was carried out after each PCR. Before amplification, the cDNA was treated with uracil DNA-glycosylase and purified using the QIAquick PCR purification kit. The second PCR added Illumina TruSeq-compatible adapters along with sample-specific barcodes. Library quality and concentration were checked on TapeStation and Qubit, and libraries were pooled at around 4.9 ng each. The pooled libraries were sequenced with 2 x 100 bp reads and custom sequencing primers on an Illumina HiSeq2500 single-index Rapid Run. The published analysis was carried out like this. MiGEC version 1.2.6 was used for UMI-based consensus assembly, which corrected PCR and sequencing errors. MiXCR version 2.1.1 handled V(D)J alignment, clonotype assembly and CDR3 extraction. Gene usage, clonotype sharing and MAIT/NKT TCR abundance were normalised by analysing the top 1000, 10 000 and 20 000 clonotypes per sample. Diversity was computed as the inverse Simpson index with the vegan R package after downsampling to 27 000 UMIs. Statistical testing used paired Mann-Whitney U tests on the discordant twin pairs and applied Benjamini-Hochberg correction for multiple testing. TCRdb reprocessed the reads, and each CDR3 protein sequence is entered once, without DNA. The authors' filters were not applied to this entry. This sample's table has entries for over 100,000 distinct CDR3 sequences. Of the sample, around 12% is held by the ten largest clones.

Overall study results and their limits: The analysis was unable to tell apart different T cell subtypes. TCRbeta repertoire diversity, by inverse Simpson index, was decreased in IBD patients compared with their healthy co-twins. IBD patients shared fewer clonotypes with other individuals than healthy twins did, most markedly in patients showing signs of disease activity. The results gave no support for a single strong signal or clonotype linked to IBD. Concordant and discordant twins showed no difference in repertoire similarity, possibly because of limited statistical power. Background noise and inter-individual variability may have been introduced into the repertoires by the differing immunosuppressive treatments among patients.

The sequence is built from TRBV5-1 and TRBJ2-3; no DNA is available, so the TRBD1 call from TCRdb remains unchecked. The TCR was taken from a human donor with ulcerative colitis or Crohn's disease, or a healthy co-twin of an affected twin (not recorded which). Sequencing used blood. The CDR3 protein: CASSLAGRSTDTQYF. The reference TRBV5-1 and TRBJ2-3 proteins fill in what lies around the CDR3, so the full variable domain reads KAGVTQTPRYLIKTRGQQVTLSCSPISGHRSVSWYQQTPGQGLQFLFEYFSETQRNKGNFPGRFSGRQFSNSRSEMNVSTLELGDSALYLCASSLAGRSTDTQYFGPGTRLTVL.